The source of this T cell receptor beta chain is a study of blood T cell repertoires in COVID-19. Germline CDR1 is MGHDK and CDR2 is SYGVNS. The CDR3 sequence is 15 residues long. V lost 6 bases, J lost 8 bases, and 20 bases lay in between. Repertoires were generated with immunoSEQ multiplex PCR, while TCRdb's copy carries only in-frame clones and drops some. The table has approximately 130,000 clones, 80% to 90% seen once. The sequence came from a man in his 70s with active or convalescent COVID-19. The chain uses TRBV25-1 and TRBJ2-1; D unclear. The sequenced sample was peripheral blood. The CDR3 sequence is CASSQRPGVWDEQFF. CDR3 nucleotide sequence: TGTGCCAGCAGCCAACGGCCCGGAGTCTGGGATGAGCAGTTCTTC.